A selection of T cell receptor beta chains follows, all from one sample in a study of blood T cell repertoires in COVID-19. The table came from immunoSEQ multiplex PCR; TCRdb's copy has only in-frame clones and leaves some out. The sample includes roughly 200,000 clones, roughly three quarters of them seen just once. Sequenced: peripheral blood. Receptor source: a woman aged 50 to 60 with active or convalescent COVID-19. CDR3s include the opening cysteine and the closing phenylalanine or tryptophan. A D gene is named only where the DNA matches it firmly. Where a row states a size, it is once, few, many or the class of an expanded clone; other rows omit it.

>.|TRBJ1-2|TRBV7-2|few
CASSPQGLDGYTF
TGTGCCAGCAGCCCCCAAGGACTCGATGGCTACACCTTC
>.|TRBJ2-3|TRBV7-9|.
CASSLDISPDTQYF
TGTGCCAGCAGCTTAGATATATCCCCAGATACGCAGTATTTT
>.|TRBJ1-1|TRBV11-2|once
CASSSGPGGYTEAFF
TGTGCCAGCAGCTCCGGACCGGGGGGATACACTGAAGCTTTCTTT
>.|TRBJ1-1|TRBV19|.
CASSPRGGAAFF
TGTGCCAGTAGTCCTCGGGGGGGTGCAGCTTTCTTT
>.|TRBJ1-1|TRBV12-5|few
CASGLNTEAFF
TGTGCTAGTGGCTTGAACACTGAAGCTTTCTTT
>TRBD2|TRBJ2-3|TRBV5-1|.
CASTVGTSGSTDTQYF
TGCGCCAGCACCGTTGGTACTAGCGGAAGCACAGATACGCAGTATTTT
>TRBD2|TRBJ2-1|TRBV30|.
CAWRRGGHNEQFF
TGTGCCTGGCGGCGGGGGGGGCACAATGAGCAGTTCTTC
>TRBD2|TRBJ2-3|TRBV29-1|.
CSVGRGLAVNTDTQYF
TGCAGCGTTGGCCGGGGACTAGCGGTAAACACAGATACGCAGTATTTT
>TRBD1|TRBJ1-2|TRBV27|.
CASSPTGAYGYTF
TGTGCCAGCAGTCCTACAGGGGCCTATGGCTACACCTTC
>TRBD1|TRBJ1-1|TRBV7-9|.
CASRPGTGNTEAFF
TGTGCCAGCAGGCCCGGGACAGGTAACACTGAAGCTTTCTTT
>.|TRBJ2-5|TRBV28|.
CASSPSYKTQYF
TGTGCCAGCAGCCCCAGTTATAAGACCCAGTACTTC
>.|TRBJ2-7|TRBV6-5|few
CASRTYPTGSYEQYF
TGTGCCAGCAGAACCTACCCGACGGGCTCCTACGAGCAGTACTTC
>.|TRBJ2-5|TRBV19|once
CASSSGLIEKETQYF
TGTGCCAGTAGTTCTGGGCTAATAGAGAAAGAGACCCAGTACTTC
>TRBD1|TRBJ2-2|TRBV18|few
CASSPRQGADAGELFF
TGTGCCAGCTCACCACGCCAGGGGGCTGACGCCGGGGAGCTGTTTTTT
>.|TRBJ2-5|TRBV5-1|.
CASSLIPGSQETQYF
TGCGCCAGCAGCTTGATTCCAGGGTCCCAAGAGACCCAGTACTTC
>.|TRBJ2-7|TRBV19|.
CASSWRGGSYEQYF
TGTGCCAGTAGTTGGCGGGGTGGGTCCTACGAGCAGTACTTC
>.|TRBJ1-1|TRBV19|.
CASGRGGGTEAFF
TGTGCCAGTGGTCGCGGGGGTGGCACTGAAGCTTTCTTT
>TRBD2|TRBJ2-3|TRBV3-1/TRBV3-2|.
CASSPRTSLSTDTQYF
TGTGCCAGCAGCCCCCGGACTAGCCTTAGCACAGATACGCAGTATTTT
>TRBD2|TRBJ2-1|TRBV5-1|.
CASSLEAGNNEQFF
TGCGCCAGCAGCTTGGAAGCGGGAAACAATGAGCAGTTCTTC
>TRBD1|TRBJ2-7|TRBV14|.
CASSLRTGEAYEQYF
TGTGCCAGCAGCCTCCGGACAGGGGAGGCCTACGAGCAGTACTTC
>.|TRBJ2-5|TRBV7-8|.
CASSRSTKETQYF
TGTGCCAGCAGCCGAAGTACAAAAGAGACCCAGTACTTC
>.|TRBJ2-1|TRBV19|.
CASSIGLTGSSEQFF
TGTGCCAGTAGTATTGGCCTCACAGGGTCGAGTGAGCAGTTCTTC
>.|TRBJ1-6|TRBV28|once
CASSPPRSNSPLHF
TGTGCCAGCAGTCCTCCCCGGAGTAATTCACCCCTCCACTTT
>.|TRBJ1-2|TRBV19|few
CASYDSNYGYTF
TGTGCCAGTTACGACAGTAACTATGGCTACACCTTC